This T cell receptor (beta chain) was found in a study of beta chain features in type 1 diabetes. The wider study: No age, gender or cell yield differences were seen between patients and healthy donors. Regarding the study as a whole: Moderately but significantly shorter TCRB CDR3s were found in Type 1 diabetes patients in all four CD4+ subsets.

Trimming removed 2 bases from V and 5 bases from J, with 13 bases in between. Germline CDR1 LGHNT, CDR2 FRNRAP. The CDR3 covers 14 residues. This clone turned up a few times. Its antigen is still unknown. Sorted populations were all over 95% pure. The entirety of the isolated RNA underwent reverse transcription, so expressed TCRB transcripts were sequenced. Using immunoSEQ multiplex PCR, the repertoire was profiled, and TCRdb retains in-frame clones only, with some absent. The table shows about 400,000 clones, with 10% to 15% occurring only once. This receptor was identified in a woman aged 18-30 years with type 1 diabetes. The sequenced sample was naive CD4+ T cells from blood. The chain joins TRBV12-5 to TRBJ2-7, with D unresolved. The CDR3 nucleotides are TGTGCTAGTGGTTTGTCCCCCCAAATCCACGAGCAGTACTTC. This sequence encodes CASGLSPQIHEQYF.